This T cell receptor (beta chain) was sequenced in a study of control samples from healthy donors and cancer patients. Using immunoSEQ multiplex PCR, the repertoire was profiled, and TCRdb retains in-frame clones only, with some absent. Of roughly 190,000 clones in the sample, 90% to 95% were seen once. Germline CDR1 is SGHVS and CDR2 is FNYEAQ. The CDR3 runs 15 residues. V was pared by 1 base and J by 0 bases, with 7 bases between. The gene calls are TRBV7-6 and TRBJ1-3; D is uncertain. The sequence derives from a young woman in good health. Material for sequencing was blood. This CDR3 is CASSLGQNSGNTIYF. CDR3 DNA sequence: TGTGCCAGCAGCTTAGGGCAGAACTCTGGAAACACCATATATTTT.